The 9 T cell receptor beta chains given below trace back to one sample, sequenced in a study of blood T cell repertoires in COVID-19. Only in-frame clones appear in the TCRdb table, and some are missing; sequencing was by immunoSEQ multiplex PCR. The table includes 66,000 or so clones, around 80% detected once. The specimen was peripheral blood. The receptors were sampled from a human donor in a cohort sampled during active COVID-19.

CDR3 coding DNA: TGTGCCAGTAGTATAGGCCCAGGATCCTATGGCTACACCTTC. It specifies CASSIGPGSYGYTF. The rearrangement links TRBV19 to TRBJ1-2; D gene unclear. The CDR3 is 14 residues long. Per germline, CDR1 LNHDA and CDR2 SQIVND (reference sequence). V lost 1 base, J lost 4 bases, and 10 bases lay in between.

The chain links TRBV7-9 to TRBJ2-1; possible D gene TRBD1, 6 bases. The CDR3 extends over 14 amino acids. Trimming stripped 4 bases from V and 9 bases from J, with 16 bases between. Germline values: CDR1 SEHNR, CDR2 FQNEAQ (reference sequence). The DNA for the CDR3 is TGTGCCAGCAGCTCCGGACAGTTGGATGGTGAGCAGTTCTTC. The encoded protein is CASSSGQLDGEQFF.

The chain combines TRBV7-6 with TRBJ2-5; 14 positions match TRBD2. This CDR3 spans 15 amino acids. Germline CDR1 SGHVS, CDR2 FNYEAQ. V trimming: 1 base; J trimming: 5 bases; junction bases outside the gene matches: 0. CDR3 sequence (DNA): TGTGCCAGCAGCTTAGGACTAGCGGGAGGGGAGACCCAGTACTTC. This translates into CASSLGLAGGETQYF. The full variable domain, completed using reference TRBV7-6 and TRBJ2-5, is GAGVSQSPRYKVTKRGQDVALRCDPISGHVSLYWYRQALGQGPEFLTYFNYEAQQDKSGLPNDRFSAERPEGSISTLTIQRTEQRDSAMYRCASSLGLAGGETQYFGPGTRLLVL.

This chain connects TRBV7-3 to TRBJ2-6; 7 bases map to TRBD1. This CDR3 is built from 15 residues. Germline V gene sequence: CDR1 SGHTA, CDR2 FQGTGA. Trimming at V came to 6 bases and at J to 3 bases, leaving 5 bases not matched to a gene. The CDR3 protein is CASRQTGNGANVLTF. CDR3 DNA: TGTGCCAGCAGACAGACAGGGAATGGGGCCAACGTCCTGACTTTC.

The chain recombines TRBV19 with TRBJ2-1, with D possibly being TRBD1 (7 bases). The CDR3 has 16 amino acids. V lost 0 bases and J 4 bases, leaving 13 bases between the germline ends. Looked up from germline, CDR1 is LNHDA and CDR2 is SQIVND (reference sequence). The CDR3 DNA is TGTGCCAGTAGTATAGATCATGCAGGGGGGTACAATGAGCAGTTCTTC. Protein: CASSIDHAGGYNEQFF.

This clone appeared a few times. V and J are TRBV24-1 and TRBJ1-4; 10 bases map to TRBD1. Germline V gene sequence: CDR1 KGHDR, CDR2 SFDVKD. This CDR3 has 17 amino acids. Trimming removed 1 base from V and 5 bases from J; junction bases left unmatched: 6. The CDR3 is CATSDFGQGGANEKLFF. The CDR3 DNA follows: TGTGCCACCAGTGATTTCGGACAGGGGGGAGCGAATGAAAAACTGTTTTTT.

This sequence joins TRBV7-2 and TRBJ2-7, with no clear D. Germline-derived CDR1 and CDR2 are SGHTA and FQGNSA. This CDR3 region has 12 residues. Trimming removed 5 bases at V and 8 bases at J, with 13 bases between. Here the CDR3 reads CASSLIGVQQYF. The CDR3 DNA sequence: TGTGCCAGCAGCCTCATCGGAGTTCAGCAGTACTTC.

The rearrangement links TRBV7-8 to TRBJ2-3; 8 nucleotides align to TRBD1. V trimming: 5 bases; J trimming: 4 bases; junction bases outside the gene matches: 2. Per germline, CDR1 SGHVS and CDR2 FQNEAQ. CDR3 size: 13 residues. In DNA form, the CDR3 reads TGTGCCAGCAGCGTACAGGGGGCAGATACGCAGTATTTT. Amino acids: CASSVQGADTQYF.

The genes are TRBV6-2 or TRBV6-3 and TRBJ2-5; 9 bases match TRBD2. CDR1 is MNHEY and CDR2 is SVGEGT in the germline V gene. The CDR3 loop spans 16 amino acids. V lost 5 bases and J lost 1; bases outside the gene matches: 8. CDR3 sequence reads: CASSRGTSIFQETQYF. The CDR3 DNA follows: TGTGCCAGCAGTCGGGGGACTAGCATCTTCCAAGAGACCCAGTACTTC.